These 9 T cell receptor beta chains share one sample of origin, sequenced in a study of control samples from healthy donors and cancer patients. Sequencing was performed with immunoSEQ multiplex PCR; in TCRdb, only in-frame clones are kept and a portion is missing. Of some 200,000 clones listed, approximately 92% are singletons. Sequencing was done on a sample of blood. The receptors shown here come from a man aged 18 to 35 in good health.

The chain uses TRBV5-1 and TRBJ2-1; no clear D. V lost 0 bases, J lost 9 bases, and 10 bases lay in between. Germline assignment: CDR1 SGHRS and CDR2 YFSETQ. The CDR3 runs to 13 residues. The CDR3 sequence: CASSLVGAGEQFF. CDR3 DNA: TGCGCCAGCAGCTTGGTTGGTGCAGGTGAGCAGTTCTTC.

This chain connects TRBV19 to TRBJ1-1; D not certain. Germline CDR1 is LNHDA and CDR2 is SQIVND (reference sequence). The CDR3 is 14 amino acids. Trimming left V 7 bases short and J 1 base short, with 13 bases between. As DNA, the CDR3 is TGTGCCAGTATATCGGGTCGAAGGAACACTGAAGCTTTCTTT. Residues: CASISGRRNTEAFF.

The chain uses TRBV2 and TRBJ2-3; a possible D gene is TRBD1 (5 bases). The CDR3 extends over 14 amino acids. Trimming shortened V by 6 bases and J by 0 bases, and 10 bases separated the two germline ends. Germline V CDR1 and CDR2: SNHLY, FYNNEI. The CDR3 nucleotides read TGTGCCAGCAGCAGGGTATCTAGCACAGATACGCAGTATTTT. Its translation: CASSRVSSTDTQYF.

The rearrangement links TRBV7-6 to TRBJ2-5; D is uncertain. Germline CDR1 and CDR2: SGHVS and FNYEAQ. This CDR3 contains 12 residues. The V and J ends lost 1 base and 1 base respectively, with 1 base between them. DNA of the CDR3: TGTGCCAGCAGCTTAGGCCAAGAGACCCAGTACTTC. This sequence encodes CASSLGQETQYF.

The chain recombines TRBV27 with TRBJ2-4; perhaps TRBD2 as D (5 bases). CDR1 is MNHEY, CDR2 SMNVEV, per germline (reference sequence). Trimming pared 8 bases from V and 0 bases from J, leaving 17 bases between. The CDR3 runs 16 residues. The CDR3 reads CASLLLRVIAKNIQYF. CDR3 DNA sequence: TGTGCCAGCCTGCTCCTGAGGGTAATAGCCAAAAACATTCAGTACTTC.

This chain links TRBV6-5 with TRBJ2-2; D may correspond to TRBD1 or TRBD2 (6 bases each). With 8 bases removed from V and 6 bases from J, the gap between germline ends came to 19 bases. Germline V gene sequence: CDR1 MNHEY, CDR2 SVGAGI. CDR3 length equals 15 residues. The CDR3 sequence: CASLRRGSGAGELFF. The CDR3 coding sequence is TGTGCCAGCCTACGGAGGGGTTCAGGGGCCGGGGAGCTGTTTTTT.

The rearrangement uses TRBV25-1 and TRBJ2-7; 10 positions agree with TRBD1. Germline trimming cut 8 bases from V and 9 bases from J; bases unmatched to any gene: 7. This CDR3 is 12 amino acids long. Germline lookup yields CDR1 MGHDK and CDR2 SYGVNS. The CDR3: CASGGQGSVQYF. CDR3 DNA: TGTGCCAGCGGGGGACAGGGGAGTGTGCAGTACTTC.

DNA of the CDR3: TGTGCCAGCAGCTTCCCCCTTTTGTCCGGCGCCCAGTACTTC. Amino acids: CASSFPLLSGAQYF. This chain uses TRBV11-2 with TRBJ2-5; D is unresolved. This CDR3 region has 14 residues. V was shortened by 3 bases and J by 9 bases, with 17 bases between the two germline ends. CDR1 and CDR2 from the germline V gene are SGHAT and FQNNGV.

The chain employs TRBV30 and TRBJ2-4, with 7 nucleotides matching TRBD2. This CDR3 has 16 residues. CDR1 is GTSNPN and CDR2 is SVGIG in the germline V gene (reference sequence). The V and J ends lost 3 bases and 0 bases, in that order; junction bases with no gene match: 8. CDR3: CAWSFGTTLAKNIQYF. CDR3 bases: TGTGCCTGGAGCTTCGGGACTACATTAGCCAAAAACATTCAGTACTTC.